This TCR beta chain is drawn from a study of blood T cell repertoires in COVID-19. Study overall: Sites across the United States, Italy and Spain contributed samples from acute and convalescent COVID-19. T cells, B-cell-depleted T cells, or PBMCs provided the cDNA or gDNA that served as material.

Under the authors' procedure: Cell counts per sample came from amplifying reference gene primers. The method was immunoSEQ multiplex PCR; TCRdb's version includes in-frame clones alone and lacks a portion of them. Clone size and V and J calls were adopted from that table, with D and trimming inferred from the DNA. The sample lists more than 300,000 clones; about 91% were seen once. Patients in Seattle were enrolled during active infection, then followed longitudinally. This CDR3 comprises 15 residues. Germline V gene lookup returns CDR1 SGHDT and CDR2 YYEEEE. Trimming took off 0 bases at V and 4 bases at J, with 12 bases between the two ends.

The sequenced sample consisted of peripheral blood. This TCR derives from a woman in her twenties or thirties with COVID-19, enrolled during active disease. The chain recombines TRBV5-6 with TRBJ2-3, with D possibly matching TRBD1 (6 bases). The CDR3 DNA is TGTGCCAGCAGCTTGGGGACAGCTCGGCCAGATACGCAGTATTTT. This gives the protein CASSLGTARPDTQYF. The complete variable domain, with remaining parts taken from reference TRBV5-6 and TRBJ2-3, reads DAGVTQSPTHLIKTRGQQVTLRCSPKSGHDTVSWYQQALGQGPQFIFQYYEEEERQRGNFPDRFSGHQFPNYSSELNVNALLLGDSALYLCASSLGTARPDTQYFGPGTRLTVL.